A single sample gave rise to the 27 T cell receptor beta chains below, sequenced in a study of T cells in Graves' hyperthyroidism and ophthalmopathy. What was amplified from RNA transcripts were TCR beta CDR3 regions. HTBI primers were the set used in a first-round RT-PCR of the TCR CDR3. Using its own MiXCR run on the multiplex PCR reads, TCRdb lists one record per CDR3 protein. Of over 250,000 distinct CDR3 sequences listed, approximately 13% are singletons. Source material: blood. These receptors were collected from a woman in her thirties or forties with Graves' ophthalmopathy.

The gene calls are TRBV7-8 and TRBJ2-2; the match to TRBD2 covers 8 bases. The CDR3 is 18 amino acids. Per the germline V gene, CDR1 is SGHVS and CDR2 is FQNEAQ. Germline trimming cut 5 bases from V and 1 base from J; bases unmatched to any gene: 12. This chain's CDR3 is CASSPAGTRYRNTGELFF. The CDR3 DNA follows: TGTGCCAGCAGCCCCGCCGGGACTAGATATCGGAACACCGGGGAGCTGTTTTTT.

A few counts support this clonotype. V is TRBV15 and J is TRBJ2-3, with D maybe TRBD2 (6 bases). V lost 1 base to trimming and J lost 3 bases, with 20 bases between them. CDR1 is LNHNV, CDR2 YYDKDF, per germline (reference sequence). This CDR3 has 18 amino acids. The CDR3 loop reads CATSRGMKLSRGTDTQYF. In nucleotides, the CDR3 is TGTGCCACCAGCAGAGGAATGAAGTTATCACGGGGGACAGATACGCAGTATTTT.

At least ten counts were recorded for this clonotype. The V call is TRBV24-1, the J call TRBJ2-7, with D unresolved. The germline V gene has CDR1 KGHDR and CDR2 SFDVKD. CDR3 size: 15 residues. V lost 2 bases, J lost 3 bases, and 13 bases lay in between. The CDR3 sequence: CATSDSNDEFYEQYF. As DNA, the CDR3 is TGTGCCACCAGTGATTCGAACGACGAGTTCTACGAGCAGTACTTC.

This clonotype was seen many times. The gene calls are TRBV2 and TRBJ1-5; unclear D gene. Between the trimmed V and J ends, which lost 4 bases and 4 bases, there was a span of 14 bases. This CDR3 is built from 15 residues. The germline V gene has CDR1 SNHLY and CDR2 FYNNEI. The CDR3 reads CASSASKAVNQPQHF. CDR3 DNA: TGTGCCAGCAGTGCAAGCAAGGCCGTAAATCAGCCCCAGCATTTT.

Note on this clonotype: This sequence may be a read error, since a much larger clone differs from it by one base. The rearrangement joins TRBV19 to TRBJ2-1; D might be TRBD1 (6 bases). This CDR3 has 15 amino acids. Per the germline V gene, CDR1 is LNHDA and CDR2 is SQIVND (reference sequence). The CDR3 reads CASSIRQGSYNEHFF. CDR3 bases: TGTGCCAGTAGTATACGGCAGGGGTCCTACAATGAGCATTTCTTC.

The table lists this clonotype with many counts. The CDR3 spells CASSQDEDQPQHF. In nucleotides, the CDR3 is TGTGCCAGCAGCCAAGATGAGGATCAGCCCCAGCATTTT. This sequence joins TRBV3-1 and TRBJ1-5; no clear D. The CDR3 extends over 13 amino acids. The germline gives CDR1 LGHDT, CDR2 YNNKEL (reference sequence). The V end was cut by 0 bases, the J end by 5 bases, with 5 bases between.

This clonotype occurred many times. The V gene is TRBV11-2, the J gene TRBJ1-2, with no clear D. The ends were cut back, 1 base at V and 5 bases at J, with 14 bases in the middle. Germline CDR1 reads SGHAT; CDR2 reads FQNNGV. The CDR3 totals 15 residues. The chain's CDR3 is CASSLVGPGGYGYTF. CDR3 coding DNA: TGTGCCAGCAGCTTAGTTGGCCCGGGAGGGTATGGCTACACCTTC.

J is TRBJ1-5 and V is TRBV29-1; perhaps TRBD1 as D (6 bases). Germline V lookup: CDR1 SQVTM, CDR2 ANQGSEA. The CDR3 consists of 14 residues. The V and J ends lost 3 bases and 1 base respectively, with 10 bases between them. The CDR3 DNA reads as TGCAGCGTTGACGAGGGGGGGAGCAATCAGCCCCAGCATTTT. It codes for CSVDEGGSNQPQHF.

The chain joins TRBV28 to TRBJ2-3; D remains ambiguous. CDR3 length: 14 amino acids. Germline loops: CDR1 MDHEN, CDR2 SYDVKM. V lost 5 bases, J lost 4 bases, and 13 bases lay in between. The CDR3 spells CASSSMGPPDTQYF. The CDR3 DNA follows: TGTGCCAGCAGTAGTATGGGTCCTCCAGATACGCAGTATTTT.

In its sample, this clonotype was seen many times. This chain links TRBV12-3 or TRBV12-4 with TRBJ2-1, with 7 bases identical to TRBD2. V was pared by 6 bases and J by 1 base, with 3 bases of the junction left unmatched. CDR3 length: 14 amino acids. The CDR3 loop reads CASSPSGSYNEQFF. CDR3 nucleotide sequence: TGTGCCAGCAGCCCTAGCGGTTCCTACAATGAGCAGTTCTTC.

This chain links TRBV28 with TRBJ1-2, with D unresolved. This CDR3 is built from 13 residues. V dropped 5 bases and J dropped 7 bases, with 14 bases sitting between them. Germline CDR1 and CDR2: MDHEN and SYDVKM. CDR3 sequence (DNA): TGTGCCAGCAGTCCGGGAGGGCTCGGTGGCTACACCTTC. It yields the protein CASSPGGLGGYTF.

This clonotype has at least ten counts. This chain links TRBV12-3 or TRBV12-4 with TRBJ1-1; no definite D call. V shed 2 bases and J shed 3 bases, with 7 bases lying between them. The length of the CDR3 is 13 residues. The DNA for the CDR3 is TGTGCCAGCAGTTTAAGGGCAGACACTGAAGCTTTCTTT. The encoded protein is CASSLRADTEAFF.

This chain connects TRBV20-1 to TRBJ2-7, with TRBD2 identical over 12 bases. Germline V gene data show CDR1 as DFQATT and CDR2 as SNEGSKA (reference sequence). The junction had 13 bases not matched to a gene; V was cut back by 0 bases and J by 4 bases. The CDR3 loop spans 18 amino acids. CDR3 amino acids: CSARDWGGASGGAYEQYF. In nucleotides, the CDR3 is TGCAGTGCTAGAGATTGGGGAGGGGCTAGCGGGGGGGCGTACGAGCAGTACTTC.

At least ten counts were recorded for this clonotype. The chain recombines TRBV6-1 with TRBJ1-1; D is uncertain. CDR3 length: 14 amino acids. Germline-derived CDR1 and CDR2 are MNHNS and SASEGT. V was shortened by 5 bases and J by 0 bases, with 10 bases between the two germline ends. In DNA, the CDR3 is TGTGCCAGCAGTTATTCACCAGTGAACACTGAAGCTTTCTTT. Translated, it gives CASSYSPVNTEAFF.

Note on this clonotype: It may be a read error: a sequence one base away is much more abundant. The CDR3 end shows no conserved phenylalanine or tryptophan, and so a read error is likely. The gene calls are TRBV11-3 and TRBJ2-1; D may be TRBD2 (6 bases). The V end was cut by 1 base, the J end by 7 bases, with 14 bases between. CDR1 is SGHNT and CDR2 is YENEEA in the germline V gene. This CDR3 is built from 15 residues. This CDR3 is CASSLAGTHGNEQFS. CDR3 sequence (DNA): TGTGCCAGCAGCTTAGCGGGGACTCACGGGAATGAGCAGTTCTCC.

Many counts were recorded for this clonotype. This chain connects TRBV25-1 to TRBJ1-1; weak D call: TRBD1 (5 bases). V was shortened by 5 bases and J by 8 bases, with 9 bases between the two germline ends. The CDR3 loop spans 11 amino acids. Germline CDR1 MGHDK, CDR2 SYGVNS. CDR3 sequence reads: CASSWGLEAFF. The DNA for the CDR3 is TGTGCCAGCAGTTGGGGGTTAGAAGCTTTCTTT.

With regard to this clonotype: A read error is possible here, since a much larger clone lies one base away. The chain is built from TRBV10-3 and TRBJ1-2; D gene uncertain. This CDR3 region has 13 residues. Trimming left V 4 bases short and J 5 bases short, with 11 bases between. In germline, CDR1 is ENHRY, CDR2 SYGVKD. The CDR3 region has the DNA TGTGCCATCAGTGCCTCACTGGAGTATGGCTACACCTTC. It yields the protein CAISASLEYGYTF.

This clonotype has just a few counts. This chain joins TRBV4-1 and TRBJ2-2; 7 bases line up with TRBD2. The CDR3 extends over 20 amino acids. CDR1 is MGHRA and CDR2 is YSYEKL in the germline V gene. Trimming cost V 4 bases and J 2 bases; bases outside gene matches: 19. The CDR3 nucleotides are TGCGCCAGCAGCCGACACGTGGGAGGGCCAGGTCGTACTAACACCGGGGAGCTGTTTTTT. Its translation is CASSRHVGGPGRTNTGELFF.

As for this clonotype: The conserved phenylalanine or tryptophan is not found at the CDR3 terminus, so this likely reflects a read error. This sequence joins TRBV5-5 and TRBJ2-7; unclear D gene. This CDR3 spans 14 amino acids. The V gene lost 1 base and the J gene lost 3 bases, with 11 bases spanning the gap. Looked up from germline, CDR1 is SGHKS and CDR2 is YYEKEE (reference sequence). In DNA form, the CDR3 reads TGTGCCAGCAGCTTGCTAGAGATGGGCTACGAGCAGTACCTC. It is translated as CASSLLEMGYEQYL.

This clonotype was observed at least ten times. The chain joins TRBV12-3 or TRBV12-4 to TRBJ2-1; 8 nucleotides agree with TRBD1. The CDR3 contains 16 residues. Trimming removed 5 bases from V and 2 bases from J; junction bases left unmatched: 8. This CDR3 is CASSTSAGGAYNEQFF. The CDR3 region has the DNA TGTGCCAGCAGTACAAGTGCAGGGGGCGCCTACAATGAGCAGTTCTTC.

The sample holds many counts of this clonotype. The chain recombines TRBV20-1 with TRBJ2-5; TRBD2 matches at 8 bases. V gave up 5 bases and J gave up 4 bases; unmatched junction bases: 6. The CDR3 covers 13 residues. Germline-derived CDR1 and CDR2 are DFQATT and SNEGSKA (reference sequence). CDR3 sequence: CSAPGLVGETQYF. As DNA, the CDR3 is TGCAGTGCTCCGGGACTAGTCGGAGAGACCCAGTACTTC.

The sample holds many counts of this clonotype. The chain couples TRBV9 to TRBJ2-3; the D gene is possibly TRBD2 (6 bases). The germline V gene has CDR1 SGDLS and CDR2 YYNGEE. V was clipped by 3 bases and J by 0 bases, with 11 bases between them. This CDR3 is 15 amino acids long. The CDR3 protein is CASSGLATSTDTQYF. CDR3 nucleotide sequence: TGTGCCAGCAGCGGCCTAGCGACTAGCACAGATACGCAGTATTTT.

This clonotype was picked up one time. It may be a read error: a sequence one base away is much more abundant. V usage is TRBV6-2 or TRBV6-3 and J usage is TRBJ1-5, with D maybe TRBD1 (6 bases). The CDR3 is 14 amino acids. Germline lookup yields CDR1 MNHEY and CDR2 SVGEGT. Trimming removed 6 bases at V and 9 bases at J, with 18 bases between. This CDR3 reads CASSPEQGFRPQHF. In DNA form, the CDR3 reads TGTGCCAGCAGCCCGGAACAGGGATTTCGGCCCCAGCATTTT.

This clonotype has more than one count but fewer than ten. The chain carries TRBV15 and TRBJ2-3, with a possible D match to TRBD1 (6 bases). Trimming shortened V by 6 bases and J by 2 bases, and 18 bases separated the two germline ends. The germline V gene has CDR1 LNHNV and CDR2 YYDKDF (reference sequence). This CDR3 is built from 16 residues. The CDR3 protein is CATSLDRQALTDTQYF. Here the CDR3 DNA reads TGTGCCACCAGTCTTGATCGACAGGCCCTCACAGATACGCAGTATTTT.

The sample holds a few counts of this clonotype. The chain couples TRBV15 to TRBJ1-5; D is unclear. The CDR3 length is 15 residues. Germline V CDR1 and CDR2: LNHNV, YYDKDF (reference sequence). V gave up 2 bases and J gave up 3 bases, with 11 bases separating them. The CDR3 coding sequence is TGTGCCACCAGCAGATCCGGACGGACCAATCAGCCCCAGCATTTT. This sequence encodes CATSRSGRTNQPQHF.

This clonotype was counted between two and nine times. V usage is TRBV4-1 and J usage is TRBJ2-7; 10 nucleotides match TRBD1. V was clipped by 4 bases and J by 4 bases; unmatched bases: 10. The CDR3 spans 16 residues. The germline V gene has CDR1 MGHRA and CDR2 YSYEKL. DNA for the CDR3: TGCGCCAGCAGCCCTCCGGGACAGGGGAAGGCGTACGAGCAGTACTTC. Translating gives CASSPPGQGKAYEQYF.

The sample holds many counts of this clonotype. The rearrangement uses TRBV6-2 or TRBV6-3 and TRBJ1-2; tentatively, D is TRBD1 (6 bases). Germline V gives CDR1 MNHEY, CDR2 SVGEGT. The CDR3 is 16 amino acids. Trimming pared 5 bases from V and 2 bases from J, leaving 18 bases between. The DNA of the CDR3 is TGTGCCAGCAGTCCCAGGGGATGGGCGATGAACTATGGCTACACCTTC. Its translation is CASSPRGWAMNYGYTF.